This T cell receptor beta chain is from a study of cytomegalovirus exposure and HLA in healthy donors. Study observations and caveats: Investigators reported 150 to 200 TCR beta chains as tied to cytomegalovirus. Approximately 18,000 TCR beta sequences were associated with HLA alleles at 0.05 false discovery rate in a later analysis. A later analysis found that most CMV-associated TCR beta chains appeared HLA-restricted. In a later analysis, HLA-associated TCR beta chains were more clonally expanded than equally common others.

The study ran its PCR with 60 Vbeta and 13 Jbeta primers. The data were produced by immunoSEQ multiplex PCR, yet TCRdb's version contains in-frame clones alone and is incomplete. The table lists under 150,000 clones, about 75% of them singletons. The length of the CDR3 is 15 residues. Trimming stripped 7 bases from V and 7 bases from J, with 20 bases between. Per germline, CDR1 LNHDA and CDR2 SQIVND (reference sequence). In regard to this clone: Its antigen is not identified.

This sequence was found in a man aged 55 to 70 in good health and CMV-seronegative. Material for sequencing was PBMCs. V and J are TRBV19 and TRBJ1-5; tentatively, D is TRBD1 (5 bases). CDR3 protein: CASTPPGQYRQPQHF. Written as DNA, the CDR3 is TGTGCCAGTACCCCACCCGGACAATATCGGCAGCCCCAGCATTTT.